This T cell receptor beta chain was profiled in a study of blood T cell repertoires in COVID-19. Overall study context: PBMCs, B-cell-depleted T cells, or T cells were the source of the cDNA or gDNA that made up the material.

The CDR3 is 15 residues long. CDR1 is WNHNN, CDR2 SYGVQD, per germline (reference sequence). Trimming stripped 4 bases from V and 7 bases from J, with 14 bases between. As handled by the study authors: Cell counts per sample came from amplifying reference gene primers. Repertoires were generated with immunoSEQ multiplex PCR, while TCRdb's copy carries only in-frame clones and drops some. That table is the source of V, J and clone size, and D and trimming were worked out from the DNA. In the table there are about 120,000 clones, almost 85% of which are singletons. Sequenced material: peripheral blood. The clonotype originates from a man aged 70 or older with active or convalescent COVID-19. The genes are TRBV10-1 and TRBJ1-6, with unresolved D. CDR3 nucleotides: TGCGCCAGCAGTGTGAGGCGGGGAAGCAATTCACCCCTCCACTTT. Its protein is CASSVRRGSNSPLHF.